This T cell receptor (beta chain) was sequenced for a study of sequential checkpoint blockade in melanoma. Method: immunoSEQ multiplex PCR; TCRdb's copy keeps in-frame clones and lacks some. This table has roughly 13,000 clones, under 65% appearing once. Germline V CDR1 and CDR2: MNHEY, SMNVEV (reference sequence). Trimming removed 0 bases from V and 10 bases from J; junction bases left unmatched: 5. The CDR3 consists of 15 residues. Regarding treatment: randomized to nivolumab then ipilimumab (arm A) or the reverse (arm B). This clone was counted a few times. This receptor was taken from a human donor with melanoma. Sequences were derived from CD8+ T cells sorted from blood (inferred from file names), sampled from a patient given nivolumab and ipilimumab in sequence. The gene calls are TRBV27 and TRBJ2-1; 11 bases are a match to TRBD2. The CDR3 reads CASSLSTSGAVEQFF. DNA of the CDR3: TGTGCCAGCAGTTTATCGACTAGCGGGGCGGTAGAGCAGTTCTTC.